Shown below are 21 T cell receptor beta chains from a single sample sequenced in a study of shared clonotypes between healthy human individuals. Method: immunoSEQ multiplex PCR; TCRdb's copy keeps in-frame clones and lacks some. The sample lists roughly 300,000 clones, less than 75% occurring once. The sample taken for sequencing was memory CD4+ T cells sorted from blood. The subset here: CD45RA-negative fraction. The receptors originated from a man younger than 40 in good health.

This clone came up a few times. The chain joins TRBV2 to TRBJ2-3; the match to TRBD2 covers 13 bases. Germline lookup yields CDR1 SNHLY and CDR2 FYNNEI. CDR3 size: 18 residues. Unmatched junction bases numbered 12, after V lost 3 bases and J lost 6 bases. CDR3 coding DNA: TGTGCCAGCAGTGAGGCCCCGGGACTAGCGGGGCCAAGCGATACGCAGTATTTT. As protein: CASSEAPGLAGPSDTQYF.

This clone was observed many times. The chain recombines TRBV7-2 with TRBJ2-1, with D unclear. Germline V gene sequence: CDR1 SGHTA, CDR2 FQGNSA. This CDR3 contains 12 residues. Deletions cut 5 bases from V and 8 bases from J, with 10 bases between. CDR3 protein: CASSKPGHEQFF. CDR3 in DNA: TGTGCCAGCAGCAAACCCGGGCATGAGCAGTTCTTC.

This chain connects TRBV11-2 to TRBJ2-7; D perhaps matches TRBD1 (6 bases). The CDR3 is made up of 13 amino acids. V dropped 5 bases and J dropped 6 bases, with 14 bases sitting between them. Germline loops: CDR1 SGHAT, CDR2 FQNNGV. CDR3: CASSVTGQLEQYF. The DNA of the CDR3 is TGTGCCAGCAGCGTCACTGGACAGCTCGAGCAGTACTTC.

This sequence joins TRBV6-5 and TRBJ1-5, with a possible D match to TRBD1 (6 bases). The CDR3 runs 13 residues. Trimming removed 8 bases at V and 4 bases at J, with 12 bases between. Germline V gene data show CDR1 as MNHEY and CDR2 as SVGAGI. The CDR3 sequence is CASAGDRNQPQHF. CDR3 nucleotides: TGTGCCAGCGCAGGGGATAGAAATCAGCCCCAGCATTTT.

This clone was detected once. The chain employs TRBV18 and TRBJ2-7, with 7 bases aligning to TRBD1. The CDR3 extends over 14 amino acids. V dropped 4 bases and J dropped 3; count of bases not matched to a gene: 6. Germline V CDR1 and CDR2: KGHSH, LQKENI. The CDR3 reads CASSLQGQIYEQYF. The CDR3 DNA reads TGTGCCAGCTCACTACAGGGACAGATCTACGAGCAGTACTTC.

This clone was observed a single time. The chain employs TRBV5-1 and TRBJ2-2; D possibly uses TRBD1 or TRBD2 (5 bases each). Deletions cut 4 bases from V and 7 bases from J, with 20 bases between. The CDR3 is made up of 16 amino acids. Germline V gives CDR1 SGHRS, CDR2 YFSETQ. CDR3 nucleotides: TGCGCCAGCAGCCCACCGGGACCAAGAAGGGTCGGGGAGCTGTTTTTT. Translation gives CASSPPGPRRVGELFF.

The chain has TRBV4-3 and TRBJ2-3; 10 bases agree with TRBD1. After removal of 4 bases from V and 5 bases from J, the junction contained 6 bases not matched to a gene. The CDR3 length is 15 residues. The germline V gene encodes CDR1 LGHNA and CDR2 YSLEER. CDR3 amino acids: CASSLMGQGLDTQYF. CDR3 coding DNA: TGCGCCAGCAGCCTAATGGGACAGGGGTTAGATACGCAGTATTTT.

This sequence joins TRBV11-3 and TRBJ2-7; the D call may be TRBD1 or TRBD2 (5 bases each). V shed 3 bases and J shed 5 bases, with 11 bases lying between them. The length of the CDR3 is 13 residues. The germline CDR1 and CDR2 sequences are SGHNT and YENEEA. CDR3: CASSLGVMDEQYF. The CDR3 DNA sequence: TGTGCCAGCAGCTTGGGGGTTATGGACGAGCAGTACTTC.

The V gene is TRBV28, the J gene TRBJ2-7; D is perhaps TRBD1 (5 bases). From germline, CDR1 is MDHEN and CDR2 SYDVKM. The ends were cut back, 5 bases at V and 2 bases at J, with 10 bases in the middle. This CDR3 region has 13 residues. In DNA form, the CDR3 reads TGTGCCAGCAGTGGCGGACATGCCTACGAGCAGTACTTC. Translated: CASSGGHAYEQYF.

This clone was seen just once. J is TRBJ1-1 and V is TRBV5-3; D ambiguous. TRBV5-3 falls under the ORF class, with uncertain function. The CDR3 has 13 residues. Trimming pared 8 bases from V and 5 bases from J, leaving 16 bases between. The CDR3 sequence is CASTTGDGTEAFF. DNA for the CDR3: TGTGCCAGCACCACCGGGGATGGGACTGAAGCTTTCTTT.

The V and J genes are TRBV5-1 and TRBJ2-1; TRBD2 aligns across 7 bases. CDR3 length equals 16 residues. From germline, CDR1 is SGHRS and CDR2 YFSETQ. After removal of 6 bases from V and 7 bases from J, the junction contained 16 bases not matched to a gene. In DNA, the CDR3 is TGCGCCAGCACCCCTGTCGGGGGAGGGTATTTAAATGAGCAGTTCTTC. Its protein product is CASTPVGGGYLNEQFF.

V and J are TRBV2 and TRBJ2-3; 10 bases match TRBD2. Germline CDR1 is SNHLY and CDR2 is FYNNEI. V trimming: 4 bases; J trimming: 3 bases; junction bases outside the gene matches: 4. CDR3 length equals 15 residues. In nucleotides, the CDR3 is TGTGCCAGCAGTGTTAGAGCGGGAGGGACAGATACGCAGTATTTT. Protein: CASSVRAGGTDTQYF.

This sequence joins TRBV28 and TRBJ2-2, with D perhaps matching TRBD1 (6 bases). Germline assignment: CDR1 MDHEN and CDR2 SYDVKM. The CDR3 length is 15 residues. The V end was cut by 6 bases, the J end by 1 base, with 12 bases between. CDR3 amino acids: CASSEPGVNTGELFF. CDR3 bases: TGTGCCAGCAGCGAACCAGGGGTGAACACCGGGGAGCTGTTTTTT.

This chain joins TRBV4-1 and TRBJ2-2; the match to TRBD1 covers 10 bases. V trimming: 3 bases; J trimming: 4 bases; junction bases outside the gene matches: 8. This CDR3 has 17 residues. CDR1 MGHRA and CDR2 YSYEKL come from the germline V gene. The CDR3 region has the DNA TGCGCCAGCAGCCATGACAGGGGGCGGGCTAGCACCGGGGAGCTGTTTTTT. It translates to CASSHDRGRASTGELFF.

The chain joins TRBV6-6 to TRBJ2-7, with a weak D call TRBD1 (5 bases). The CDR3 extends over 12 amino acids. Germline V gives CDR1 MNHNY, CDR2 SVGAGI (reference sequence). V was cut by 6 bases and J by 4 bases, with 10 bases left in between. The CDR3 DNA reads TGTGCCAGCAGCTCGACAGCTTACGAGCAGTACTTC. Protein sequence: CASSSTAYEQYF.

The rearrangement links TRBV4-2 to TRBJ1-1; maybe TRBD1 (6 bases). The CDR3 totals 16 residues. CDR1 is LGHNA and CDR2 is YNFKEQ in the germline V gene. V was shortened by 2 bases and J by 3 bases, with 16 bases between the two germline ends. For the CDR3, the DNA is TGTGCCAGCAGCCAACCGACAGGAAGCTTGTACACTGAAGCTTTCTTT. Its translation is CASSQPTGSLYTEAFF.

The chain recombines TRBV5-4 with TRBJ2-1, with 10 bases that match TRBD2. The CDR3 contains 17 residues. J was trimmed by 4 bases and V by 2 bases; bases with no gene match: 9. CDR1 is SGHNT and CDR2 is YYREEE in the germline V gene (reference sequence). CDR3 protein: CASSLRDAAGGYNEQFF. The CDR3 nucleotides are TGTGCCAGCAGCTTAAGGGATGCAGCGGGAGGGTACAATGAGCAGTTCTTC. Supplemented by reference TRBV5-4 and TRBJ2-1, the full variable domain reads ETGVTQSPTHLIKTRGQQVTLRCSSQSGHNTVSWYQQALGQGPQFIFQYYREEENGRGNFPPRFSGLQFPNYSSELNVNALELDDSALYLCASSLRDAAGGYNEQFFGPGTRLTVL.

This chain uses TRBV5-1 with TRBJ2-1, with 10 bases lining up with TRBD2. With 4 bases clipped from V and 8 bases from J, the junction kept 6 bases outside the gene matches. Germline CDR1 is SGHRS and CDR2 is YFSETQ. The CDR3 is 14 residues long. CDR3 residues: CASSPASGSDEQFF. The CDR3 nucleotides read TGCGCCAGCAGCCCGGCTAGCGGGAGCGATGAGCAGTTCTTC.

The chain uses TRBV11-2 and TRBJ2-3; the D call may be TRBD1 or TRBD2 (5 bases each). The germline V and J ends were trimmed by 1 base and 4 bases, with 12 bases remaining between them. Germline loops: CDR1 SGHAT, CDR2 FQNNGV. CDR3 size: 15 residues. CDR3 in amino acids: CASSLGTGPSDTQYF. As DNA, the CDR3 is TGTGCCAGCAGCTTAGGGACGGGACCATCAGATACGCAGTATTTT.

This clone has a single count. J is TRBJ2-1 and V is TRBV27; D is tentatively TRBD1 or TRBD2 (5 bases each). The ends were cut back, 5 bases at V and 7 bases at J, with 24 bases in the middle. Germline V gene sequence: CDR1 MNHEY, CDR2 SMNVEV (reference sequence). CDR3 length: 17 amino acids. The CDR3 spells CASSEELPGPKANEQFF. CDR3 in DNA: TGTGCCAGCAGTGAAGAGCTTCCGGGACCCAAGGCGAATGAGCAGTTCTTC.

Here the CDR3 reads CASSTGQSNEKLFF. In DNA form, the CDR3 reads TGTGCCAGCAGCACGGGACAGTCTAATGAAAAACTGTTTTTT. The chain is built from TRBV7-9 and TRBJ1-4; 7 bases fit TRBD1. With V trimmed by 5 bases and J by 3 bases, 3 bases remained unmatched. This CDR3 is 14 amino acids long. Germline V CDR1 and CDR2: SEHNR, FQNEAQ (reference sequence).